This entry lists 21 T cell receptor beta chains sequenced from one sample in a study of blood T cell repertoires in COVID-19. Generated by immunoSEQ multiplex PCR, the TCRdb table keeps only in-frame clones and is missing some. The sample consists of some 200,000 clones, 92% of them appearing once. The sequenced material came from peripheral blood. These receptor sequences come from a man aged 30 to 45 with acute or convalescent COVID-19.

The rearrangement links TRBV5-1 to TRBJ1-1, with D unresolved. The CDR3 runs 18 residues. Trimming took off 2 bases at V and 0 bases at J, with 20 bases between the two ends. CDR1 and CDR2 from the germline V gene are SGHRS and YFSETQ. CDR3 region: CASSFKGYRGEMNTEAFF. The CDR3 DNA follows: TGCGCCAGCAGCTTTAAGGGTTACCGGGGTGAAATGAACACTGAAGCTTTCTTT.

The rearrangement uses TRBV2 and TRBJ1-2; 11 bases are a match to TRBD1. This CDR3 is built from 16 residues. With 2 bases clipped from V and 0 bases from J, the junction kept 2 bases outside the gene matches. CDR1 is SNHLY and CDR2 is FYNNEI in the germline V gene. The DNA for the CDR3 is TGTGCCAGCAGTGAATGGGGACAGGGGGCTAACTATGGCTACACCTTC. This translates into CASSEWGQGANYGYTF.

V is TRBV18 and J is TRBJ2-6, with TRBD1 as a possible D gene (6 bases). CDR1 and CDR2 (germline): KGHSH, LQKENI. With 3 bases removed from V and 0 bases from J, the gap between germline ends came to 9 bases. The CDR3 is 16 residues long. CDR3 nucleotides: TGTGCCAGCTCACCCGGGACACCCTCTGGGGCCAACGTCCTGACTTTC. Translated, it gives CASSPGTPSGANVLTF.

J is TRBJ2-7 and V is TRBV11-2, with 9 bases that match TRBD2. V lost 1 base and J lost 3; bases outside the gene matches: 7. CDR3 length: 16 residues. Germline V CDR1 and CDR2: SGHAT, FQNNGV. The CDR3 sequence: CASSLGASGAVYEQYF. The DNA for the CDR3 is TGTGCCAGCAGCTTAGGAGCTAGCGGGGCGGTCTACGAGCAGTACTTC.

The chain employs TRBV28 and TRBJ1-3, with 7 bases identical to TRBD1. CDR3 length: 17 amino acids. Germline-derived CDR1 and CDR2 are MDHEN and SYDVKM. V gave up 5 bases and J gave up 0 bases; unmatched junction bases: 10. The CDR3 bases are TGTGCCAGCAGTACTCGACAGGGACCGAGCTCTGGAAACACCATATATTTT. Protein product: CASSTRQGPSSGNTIYF.

The V call is TRBV7-2, the J call TRBJ1-2, with D possibly TRBD1 on 6 matching bases. V was clipped by 8 bases and J by 4 bases, with 17 bases between them. The CDR3 is made up of 14 amino acids. Germline CDR1 is SGHTA and CDR2 is FQGNSA. The CDR3 DNA follows: TGTGCCAGCGCCCGGGACACTGCCAGCTATGGCTACACCTTC. Its translation is CASARDTASYGYTF.

The chain recombines TRBV27 with TRBJ1-5, with TRBD1 as a possible D gene (5 bases). The CDR3 runs to 16 residues. The V gene lost 6 bases and the J gene lost 7 bases, with 22 bases spanning the gap. Per the germline V gene, CDR1 is MNHEY and CDR2 is SMNVEV (reference sequence). The CDR3 bases are TGTGCCAGCAGGCGAGACTTACAGGATCGAGAACAGCCCCAGCATTTT. It encodes CASRRDLQDREQPQHF.

The chain carries TRBV4-1 and TRBJ2-3, with a possible D match to TRBD2 (5 bases). Trimming removed 0 bases from V and 1 base from J, with 14 bases in between. The CDR3 consists of 17 residues. From germline, CDR1 is MGHRA and CDR2 YSYEKL. The CDR3 nucleotides are TGCGCCAGCAGCCAAGATCGACGGCTAGCAGGCACAGATACGCAGTATTTT. It translates to CASSQDRRLAGTDTQYF.

The J gene is TRBJ2-1, the V gene TRBV15, with a weak D call TRBD1 (6 bases). CDR1 is LNHNV, CDR2 YYDKDF, per germline (reference sequence). The CDR3 has 13 residues. Trimming pared 5 bases from V and 8 bases from J, leaving 13 bases between. For the CDR3, the DNA is TGTGCCACCAGCTTAACAGGGATCCATGAGCAGTTCTTC. It specifies CATSLTGIHEQFF.

This clone has a single count. V is TRBV5-8 and J is TRBJ2-5; maybe TRBD2 (6 bases). This CDR3 is built from 15 residues. Germline V gene data show CDR1 as SGHTS and CDR2 as YDEGEE. Trimming took off 4 bases at V and 5 bases at J, with 18 bases between the two ends. The CDR3 bases are TGTGCCAGCAGCCGGGTGGGGGGTGTTACGGAGACCCAGTACTTC. Translated, it gives CASSRVGGVTETQYF.

The chain recombines TRBV4-2 with TRBJ2-2, with 7 bases lining up with TRBD2. Trimming cost V 7 bases and J 5 bases; bases outside gene matches: 10. Germline V gene sequence: CDR1 LGHNA, CDR2 YNFKEQ. The CDR3 runs 15 residues. This CDR3 is CASKSSPSGTGELFF. CDR3 coding DNA: TGTGCCAGCAAATCTTCTCCTAGCGGAACCGGGGAGCTGTTTTTT.

The gene calls are TRBV12-3 or TRBV12-4 and TRBJ1-5, with 7 bases fitting TRBD1. J gave up 7 bases and V 8 bases, and 8 bases lay outside the gene matches. The CDR3 contains 13 residues. CDR3 sequence (DNA): TGTGCCAGCGCGCCCACAGGGGAACAGCCCCAGCATTTT. Amino acid sequence: CASAPTGEQPQHF.

CDR3 nucleotide sequence: TGTGCCAGCGGACCCTTCCTTAGTTGGACATACGAGCAGTACTTC. This translates into CASGPFLSWTYEQYF. J is TRBJ2-7 and V is TRBV6-4, with TRBD1 as a possible D gene (5 bases). The CDR3 consists of 15 residues. The germline V and J ends were trimmed by 8 bases and 4 bases, with 21 bases remaining between them. Germline CDR1 and CDR2: MRHNA and SNTAGT.

The table lists this clone with a count of one. This sequence joins TRBV25-1 and TRBJ1-2; TRBD1 might be the D (5 bases). The CDR3 is 14 amino acids. CDR1 is MGHDK and CDR2 is SYGVNS in the germline V gene. With 3 bases removed from V and 7 bases from J, the gap between germline ends came to 15 bases. CDR3 in amino acids: CASSERRQGGGYTF. CDR3 DNA: TGTGCCAGCAGTGAGAGGCGGCAGGGAGGTGGCTACACCTTC.

This clone was seen at least ten times. The rearrangement joins TRBV6-1 to TRBJ1-3; TRBD1 matches at 7 bases. V gave up 0 bases and J gave up 1 base; unmatched junction bases: 3. The CDR3 is made up of 16 amino acids. CDR1 and CDR2 (germline): MNHNS, SASEGT. CDR3 amino acids: CASSEATGTSGNTIYF. CDR3 nucleotides: TGTGCCAGCAGTGAAGCGACAGGGACTTCTGGAAACACCATATATTTT.

The V call is TRBV7-3, the J call TRBJ2-5; D perhaps matches TRBD2 (6 bases). Trimming removed 5 bases from V and 5 bases from J, with 15 bases in between. The length of the CDR3 is 14 residues. In germline, CDR1 is SGHTA, CDR2 FQGTGA. CDR3 nucleotides: TGTGCCAGCAGCCTGGGAGGACTCCGGGAGACCCAGTACTTC. Translation gives CASSLGGLRETQYF. The complete variable domain, with remaining parts taken from reference TRBV7-3 and TRBJ2-5, reads GAGVSQTPSNKVTEKGKYVELRCDPISGHTALYWYRQSLGQGPEFLIYFQGTGAADDSGLPNDRFFAVRPEGSVSTLKIQRTERGDSAVYLCASSLGGLRETQYFGPGTRLLVL.

V is TRBV18 and J is TRBJ2-4; TRBD2 matches 7 bases. Germline CDR1 and CDR2: KGHSH and LQKENI. The ends lost 6 bases at V and 1 base at J; junction bases unmatched: 9. The CDR3 runs 16 residues. CDR3 sequence: CASSGLGVWAKNIQYF. The CDR3 nucleotides are TGTGCCAGCTCCGGACTAGGAGTTTGGGCCAAAAACATTCAGTACTTC.

This clone turned up a few times. V gene TRBV28 combines with J gene TRBJ2-7, with D possibly being TRBD1 (6 bases). The CDR3 length is 16 residues. V lost 8 bases and J 2 bases, leaving 22 bases between the germline ends. Germline V gives CDR1 MDHEN, CDR2 SYDVKM. The CDR3 reads CASLAYTGRITYEQYF. The CDR3 nucleotides read TGTGCCAGCTTGGCCTACACAGGGCGGATAACCTACGAGCAGTACTTC.

The chain uses TRBV19 and TRBJ1-2, with D tentatively TRBD1 (6 bases). Germline CDR1 reads LNHDA; CDR2 reads SQIVND (reference sequence). The CDR3 is made up of 16 amino acids. Trimming took off 8 bases at V and 7 bases at J, with 26 bases between the two ends. The CDR3 loop is CASSGTIDLRGGGYTF. The CDR3 DNA sequence: TGTGCCAGTTCCGGGACGATCGACCTTCGAGGGGGTGGCTACACCTTC.

This chain joins TRBV5-1 and TRBJ2-1; TRBD2 aligns across 8 bases. There are 17 residues in the CDR3. Per the germline V gene, CDR1 is SGHRS and CDR2 is YFSETQ. Losses at the gene ends were 0 bases for V and 6 bases for J; bases not matched to a gene: 11. The CDR3: CASSLVVAGGGLNEQFF. Written as DNA, the CDR3 is TGCGCCAGCAGCTTGGTGGTGGCGGGGGGAGGGCTCAATGAGCAGTTCTTC.

The chain is built from TRBV9 and TRBJ1-3; D uncertain. CDR1 and CDR2 (germline): SGDLS, YYNGEE. V lost 4 bases, J lost 3 bases, and 11 bases lay in between. This CDR3 has 14 residues. The CDR3 sequence: CASSIGRDGNTIYF. The CDR3 DNA is TGTGCCAGCAGCATCGGGCGGGATGGAAACACCATATATTTT. The whole variable domain, remainder taken from reference TRBV9 and TRBJ1-3, is DSGVTQTPKHLITATGQRVTLRCSPRSGDLSVYWYQQSLDQGLQFLIQYYNGEERAKGNILERFSAQQFPDLHSELNLSSLELGDSALYFCASSIGRDGNTIYFGEGSWLTVV.